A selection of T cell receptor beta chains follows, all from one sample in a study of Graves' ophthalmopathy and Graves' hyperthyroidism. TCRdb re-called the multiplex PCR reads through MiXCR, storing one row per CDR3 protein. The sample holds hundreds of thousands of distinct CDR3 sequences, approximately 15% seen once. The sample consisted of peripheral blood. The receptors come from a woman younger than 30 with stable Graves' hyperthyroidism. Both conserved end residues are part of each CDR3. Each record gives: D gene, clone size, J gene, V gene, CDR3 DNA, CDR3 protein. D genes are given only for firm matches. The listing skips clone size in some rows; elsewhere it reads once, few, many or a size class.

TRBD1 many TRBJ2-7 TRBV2 TGTGCCAGCACTACGACAGGGCGGACTGACGAGCAGTACTTC CASTTTGRTDEQYF
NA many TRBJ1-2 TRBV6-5 TGTGCCAGCAGTTACTACCCGGAAACAGGCCTCTATGGCTACACCTTC CASSYYPETGLYGYTF
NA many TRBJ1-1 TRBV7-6 TGTGCCAGCAGCTTAGCTGAGTTAGGTGAAGCTTTCTTT CASSLAELGEAFF
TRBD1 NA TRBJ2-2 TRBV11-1 TGTGCCAGCAGCTCTTTTGGGACAGGACACACCGGGGAGCTGTTTTTT CASSSFGTGHTGELFF
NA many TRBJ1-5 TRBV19 TGTGCCAGTAGTCGGTCAGAGTTTTATCAGCCCCAGCATTTT CASSRSEFYQPQHF
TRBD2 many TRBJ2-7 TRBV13 TGTGCCAGCAGCGAGGGACTAGCGGGGGCCTACGAGCAGTACTTC CASSEGLAGAYEQYF
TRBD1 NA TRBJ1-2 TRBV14 TGTGCCAGCAGCCAAATTGGGACAGCTTCCTATGGCTACACCTTC CASSQIGTASYGYTF
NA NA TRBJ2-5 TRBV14 TGTGCCAGCAGCCAAGATCCGGAGACCCAGTACTTC CASSQDPETQYF
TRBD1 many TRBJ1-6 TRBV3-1 TGTGCCAGCAGCCCCGCCGGGACAGGAAATTCACCCCTCCACTTT CASSPAGTGNSPLHF
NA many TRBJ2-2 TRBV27 TGTGCCAGCAGTTTGAGGCGGACAGTAAACACCGGGGAGCTGTTTTTT CASSLRRTVNTGELFF
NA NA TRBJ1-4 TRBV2 TGTGCCAGCAGTGAGGGGCAGGCGGGTGAAAAACTGTTTTTT CASSEGQAGEKLFF
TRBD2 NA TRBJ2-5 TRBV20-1 TGCAGTGCTAGAAGAACTCAGGGACTAGGAGGTCCAAGGACCCAGTACTTC CSARRTQGLGGPRTQYF
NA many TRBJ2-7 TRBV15 TGTGCCACCAGTCCGAGCAGGGACTACGAGCAGTACTTC CATSPSRDYEQYF
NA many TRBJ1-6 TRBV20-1 TGCAGTGCTAGACCCGCCGGGCAGGCAGGTTCACCCCTCCACTTT CSARPAGQAGSPLHF
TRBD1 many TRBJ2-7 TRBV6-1 TGTGCCAGCAGTGACCTTTCCGAGCCGGGACAGGGATACTACGAGCAGTACTTC CASSDLSEPGQGYYEQYF
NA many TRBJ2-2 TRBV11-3 TGTGCCAGCAGCTTAGGTTTCACCGGGGAGCTGTTTTTT CASSLGFTGELFF
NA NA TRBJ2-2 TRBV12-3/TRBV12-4 TGTGCCAGCAGTTTAATGGGTTGGGGGGCGCAGGGGAACGGGGAGCTGTTTTTT CASSLMGWGAQGNGELFF
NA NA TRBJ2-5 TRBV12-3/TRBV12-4 TGTGCCAGCACGCGGACAGTAGGGGTAGAGACCCAGTACTTC CASTRTVGVETQYF
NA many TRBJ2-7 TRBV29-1 TGCAGCGTTGAATATGGCGGGGTGGGGGAGCAGTACTTC CSVEYGGVGEQYF
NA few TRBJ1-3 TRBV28 TGTGCCAGCAGCGGAAACAGGGTATCTGGAAACACCATATATTTT CASSGNRVSGNTIYF
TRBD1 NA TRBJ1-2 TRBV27 TGTGCCAGCTTTAGGGACAGGGCAGAAGGCTACACCTTC CASFRDRAEGYTF
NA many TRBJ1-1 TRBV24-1 TGTGCCACCAGTGACTCGGATAGGACTGAAGCTTTCTTT CATSDSDRTEAFF
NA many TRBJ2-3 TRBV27 TGTGCCAGCAGTCTCCCCCGGGACGCTACGCAGTATTTT CASSLPRDATQYF
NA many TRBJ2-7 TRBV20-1 TGCAGTGCTAGGACAGGAGCCGAATACGAGCAGTACTTC CSARTGAEYEQYF
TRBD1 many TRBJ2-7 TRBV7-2 TGTGCCAGCAGCGCGACAGGGTCCCACGAGCAGTACTTC CASSATGSHEQYF
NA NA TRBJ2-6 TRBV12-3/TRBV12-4 TGTGCCAGCAGCCGCCCGACAGTCTCTGGGGCCAACGTCCTGACTTTC CASSRPTVSGANVLTF
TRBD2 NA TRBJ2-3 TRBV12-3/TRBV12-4 TGTGCCAGCAGACCCACTAGCGGCGGCACAGATACGCAGTATTTT CASRPTSGGTDTQYF
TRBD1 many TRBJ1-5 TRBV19 TGTGCCAGTAGTACAGTCCCGGGACAGGGTCGCGGCAATCAGCCCCAGCATTTT CASSTVPGQGRGNQPQHF
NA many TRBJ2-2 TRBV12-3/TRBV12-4 TGTGCCAGCAGTAAAAGACCGGGGCGGAGGACCGGGGAGCTGTTTTTT CASSKRPGRRTGELFF